This record covers a single TCR beta chain. The V end was cut by 6 bases, the J end by 6 bases, with 11 bases between. The CDR3 contains 13 residues. CDR1 and CDR2 (germline): SNHLY, FYNNEI. The data were taken from a study of blood T cell repertoires in COVID-19. Whole-study context: Some COVID-19 samples were acute and others convalescent; all came from the United States, Italy and Spain. PBMCs, B-cell-depleted T cells, or T cells were the source of the cDNA or gDNA that made up the material.

In the original workflow: Reference gene primer amplification gave estimated nucleated cell counts. Method: immunoSEQ multiplex PCR; TCRdb's copy keeps in-frame clones and lacks some. The V and J calls and clone size are taken from that table; D and trimming were inferred from the DNA. The repertoire holds around 220,000 clones, with 86% as singletons. This sequence joins TRBV2 and TRBJ2-2, with D hard to call. The sequenced material came from peripheral blood. The sequence came from a man aged 50-60 years with acute or convalescent COVID-19. CDR3 protein: CASRQTSPGELFF. The CDR3 nucleotides are TGTGCCAGCAGACAGACCTCCCCCGGGGAGCTGTTTTTT.